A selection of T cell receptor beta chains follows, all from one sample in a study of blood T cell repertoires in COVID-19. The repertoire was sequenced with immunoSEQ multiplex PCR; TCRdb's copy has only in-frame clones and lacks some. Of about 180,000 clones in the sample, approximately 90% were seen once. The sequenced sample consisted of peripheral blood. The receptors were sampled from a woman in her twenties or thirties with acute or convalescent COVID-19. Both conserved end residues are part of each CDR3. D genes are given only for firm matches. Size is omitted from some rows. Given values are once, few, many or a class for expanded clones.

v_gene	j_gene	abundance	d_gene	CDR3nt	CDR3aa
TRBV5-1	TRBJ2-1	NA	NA	TGCGCCAGCAGCTTGGAAGTCGGGTCCTACAATGAGCAGTTCTTC	CASSLEVGSYNEQFF
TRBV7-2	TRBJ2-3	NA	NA	TGTGCCAGCAGCTTTGCAGTTTCAGATACGCAGTATTTT	CASSFAVSDTQYF
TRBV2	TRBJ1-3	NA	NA	TGTGCCAGCAGTGGGACATCCGGAAACACCATATATTTT	CASSGTSGNTIYF
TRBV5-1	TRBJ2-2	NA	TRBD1	TGCGCCAGCAGCCCGGGGGACAGGGACACCGGGGAGCTGTTTTTT	CASSPGDRDTGELFF
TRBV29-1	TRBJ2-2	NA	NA	TGCAGCGTTGGCCACTCGTCCGGGGAGCTGTTTTTT	CSVGHSSGELFF
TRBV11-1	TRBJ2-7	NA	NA	TGTGCCAGCAGCTTCGTCTCTTACGAGCAGTACTTC	CASSFVSYEQYF
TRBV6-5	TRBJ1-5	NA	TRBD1	TGTGCCAGCAGCGGACAGGGTGGACAGCCCCAGCATTTT	CASSGQGGQPQHF
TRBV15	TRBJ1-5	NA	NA	TGTGCCACCAGCAGCATTAATCAGCCCCAGCATTTT	CATSSINQPQHF
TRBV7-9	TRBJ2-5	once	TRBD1	TGTGCCAGCAGACTCTTCCGGGACAGTAACTTTCAAGAGACCCAGTACTTC	CASRLFRDSNFQETQYF
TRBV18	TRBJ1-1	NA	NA	TGTGCCAGCTCACCAGGGGCAGTAATGAACACTGAAGCTTTCTTT	CASSPGAVMNTEAFF
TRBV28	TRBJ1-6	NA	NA	TGTGCCAGCAGTCCGCCCGGGTGGGTAGTTGATAATTCACCCCTCCACTTT	CASSPPGWVVDNSPLHF
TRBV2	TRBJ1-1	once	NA	TGTGCCAGCCTATATGCTTCGGCAGGGAACACTGAAGCTTTCTTT	CASLYASAGNTEAFF
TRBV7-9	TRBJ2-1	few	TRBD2	TGTGCCAGCAGCTTGGACAGATTAGCGGGAGAGTCCTACAATGAGCAGTTCTTC	CASSLDRLAGESYNEQFF
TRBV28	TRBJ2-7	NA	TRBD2	TGTGCCAGCAGGGGACGCGGGACTAGCGGGAGTGCTCTATACGAGCAGTACTTC	CASRGRGTSGSALYEQYF
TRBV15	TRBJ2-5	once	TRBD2	TGTGCCACCAGCAGAGTTGGGCAGCCTAGCGGGAGTCCGGAAGAGACCCAGTACTTC	CATSRVGQPSGSPEETQYF
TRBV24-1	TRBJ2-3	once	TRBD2	TGTGCCACCAGTGACCAGACTAGCGGGAACACAGATACGCAGTATTTT	CATSDQTSGNTDTQYF
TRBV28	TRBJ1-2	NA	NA	TGTGCCAGCAGTTTACCGGACAGCTACCCCTATGGCTACACCTTC	CASSLPDSYPYGYTF
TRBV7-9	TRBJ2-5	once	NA	TGTGCCAGCAGCCTAGACAGGACCCAGTACTTC	CASSLDRTQYF
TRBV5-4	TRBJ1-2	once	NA	TGTGCCAGCAGCTTGGACATCTATGGCTACACCTTC	CASSLDIYGYTF
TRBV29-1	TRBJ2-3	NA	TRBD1	TGCAGCGTTGTTCAGGGACAGCGCAGAAATTTT	CSVVQGQRRNF
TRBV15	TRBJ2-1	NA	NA	TGTGCCACCAGCAGAGATCGGTTGACCCCAGGTGAGCAGTTCTTC	CATSRDRLTPGEQFF
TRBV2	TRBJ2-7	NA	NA	TGTGCCAGCAGTATCACAGTCCCCTACGAGCAGTACTTC	CASSITVPYEQYF
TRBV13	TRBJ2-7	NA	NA	TGTGCCAGCAGCGTCGGGACTGATGCCTACGAGCAGTACTTC	CASSVGTDAYEQYF
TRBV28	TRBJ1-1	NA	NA	TGTGCCAGCAGTTTATCTACCATAATGAACACTGAAGCTTTCTTT	CASSLSTIMNTEAFF
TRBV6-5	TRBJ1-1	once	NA	TGTGCCAGCAGTCACCTCCAACCAGGGCACACTGAAGCTTTCTTT	CASSHLQPGHTEAFF
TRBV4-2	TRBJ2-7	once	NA	TGTGCCAGCAGCCAAGATCTGGACCCCGGGGGTCTTCTCGAGCAGTACTTC	CASSQDLDPGGLLEQYF
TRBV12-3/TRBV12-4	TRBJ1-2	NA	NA	TGTGCCAGCAGTTTGCGGGTTTCCTATGGCTACACCTTC	CASSLRVSYGYTF
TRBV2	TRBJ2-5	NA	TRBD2	TGTGCCAGCATGCCGGGAGGCCAAGAGACCCAGTACTTC	CASMPGGQETQYF
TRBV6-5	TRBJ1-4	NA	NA	TGTGCCAGCAGACCTAATTCTATTACTAATGAAAAACTGTTTTTT	CASRPNSITNEKLFF
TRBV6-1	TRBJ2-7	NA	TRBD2	TGTGCCAGCAGTGAATGGGGGAGGGGCTACGAGCAGTACTTC	CASSEWGRGYEQYF
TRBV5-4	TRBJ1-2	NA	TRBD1	TGTGCCAGCAGCTACCCGGGACAGGGGCGCTATGGCTACACCTTC	CASSYPGQGRYGYTF
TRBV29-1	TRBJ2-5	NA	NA	TGCAGCGTTGTTTCGGAGGGGGAGACCCAGTACTTC	CSVVSEGETQYF
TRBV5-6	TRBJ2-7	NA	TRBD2	TGTGCCAGCAGCTTGGAGTTCGGGAGGGCCACGGACGAGCAGTACTTC	CASSLEFGRATDEQYF
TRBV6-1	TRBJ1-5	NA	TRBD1	TGTGCCAGCAGTGACCTCAGGGGGCTGCCCCAGCATTTT	CASSDLRGLPQHF
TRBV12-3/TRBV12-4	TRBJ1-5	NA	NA	TGTGCCAGCACTATATATAGCAATCAGCCCCAGCATTTT	CASTIYSNQPQHF
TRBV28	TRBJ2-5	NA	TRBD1	TGTGCCAGCAGTTCCCCCCGGACAGGGTTAGAGACCCAGTACTTC	CASSSPRTGLETQYF
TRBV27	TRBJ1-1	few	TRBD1	TGTGCCAGCAGTTTGGGTCGGGACAGTGACACTGAAGCTTTCTTT	CASSLGRDSDTEAFF
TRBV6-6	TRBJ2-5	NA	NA	TGTGCCAGCAGTTATGGGGGGGCCCAAGAGACCCAGTACTTC	CASSYGGAQETQYF
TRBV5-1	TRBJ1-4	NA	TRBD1	TGCGCCAGCAGCCCAGGGGGGAGTGAAAAACTGTTTTTT	CASSPGGSEKLFF
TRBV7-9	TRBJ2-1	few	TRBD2	TGTGCCAGCAGCCGAACTACCGGGACTAGGGGGGCGAATTCGCTCTTC	CASSRTTGTRGANSLF
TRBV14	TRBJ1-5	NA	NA	TGTGCCAGCAGCCAAGATTTTGGTTTGGGAGTTTGTTGCCAGCCCCAGCATTTT	CASSQDFGLGVCCQPQHF
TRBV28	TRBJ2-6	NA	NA	TGTGCCAGCAGCCTGTTGGCAGGGGCCAACGTCCTGACTTTC	CASSLLAGANVLTF
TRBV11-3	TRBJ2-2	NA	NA	TGTGCCAGCAAATTCAGCGGCGGGGAGCTGTTTTTT	CASKFSGGELFF
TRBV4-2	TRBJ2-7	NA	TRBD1	TGTGCCAGCAGCCAAAGCACAGGGGCGGTCTACTACGAGCAGTACTTC	CASSQSTGAVYYEQYF
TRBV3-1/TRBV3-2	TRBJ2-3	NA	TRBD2	TGTGCCAGCAGCCAAGTTCAGGGAGGGGCGGATACGCAGTATTTT	CASSQVQGGADTQYF
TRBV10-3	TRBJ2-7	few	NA	TGTGCCTCGCTGTCAGGGACCTACGAGCAGTACTTC	CASLSGTYEQYF
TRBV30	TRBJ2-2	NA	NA	TGTGCCTGGACATCCCCGAACACCGGGGAGCTGTTTTTT	CAWTSPNTGELFF
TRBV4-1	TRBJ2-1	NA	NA	TGCGCCAGCAGCCAACTAGGGGGTGAGCAGTTCTTC	CASSQLGGEQFF
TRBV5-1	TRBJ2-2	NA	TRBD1	TGCGCCAGCAGCCCGGACAGGGTGAACACCGGGGAGCTGTTTTTT	CASSPDRVNTGELFF
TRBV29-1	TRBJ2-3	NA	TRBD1	TGCAGCGTTCGGTCCGGGACAGACACAGATACGCAGTATTTT	CSVRSGTDTDTQYF
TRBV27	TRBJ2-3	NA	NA	TGTGCCAGCCGAACACTAGGCCCAACAGATACGCAGTATTTT	CASRTLGPTDTQYF